This T cell receptor beta chain was documented in a study of T cell changes during pregnancy in multiple sclerosis. Here immunoSEQ multiplex PCR was the method, and the copy in TCRdb shows in-frame clones only, minus some. The table shows 35,000 to 50,000 clones, with 87% occurring only once. The receptor was derived from a female donor with multiple sclerosis, enrolled in a pregnancy study. The source material was CD4+ T cells from peripheral blood mononuclear cells, sampled after pregnancy.

As DNA, the CDR3 is TGTGCCAGCACCGTGGGGACAGGCGCCTACGAGCAGTACTTC. Its protein is CASTVGTGAYEQYF. V and J are TRBV6-1 and TRBJ2-7; 8 bases map to TRBD1. The CDR3 extends over 14 amino acids. V lost 7 bases, J lost 2 bases, and 7 bases stayed unmatched. Germline V gene lookup returns CDR1 MNHNS and CDR2 SASEGT.